The following is a T cell receptor beta chain sequence with its context. Clones were read by immunoSEQ multiplex PCR, and TCRdb kept only the in-frame ones, dropping some. The sample includes approximately 82,000 clones, 93% of them seen just once. The sample is drawn from a study of control samples from healthy donors and cancer patients. CDR3 length: 15 residues. Trimming took 4 bases from V and 5 from J; bases not matched to a gene: 6. Germline V CDR1 and CDR2: SEHNR, FQNEAQ (reference sequence). This chain links TRBV7-9 with TRBJ1-4; 8 nucleotides agree with TRBD1. This TCR came from a woman between 40 and 55 years old with lung cancer. The specimen was PBMCs. CDR3 coding DNA: TGTGCCAGCAGCTCCGGGACAGGTCCGAATGAAAAACTGTTTTTT. It specifies CASSSGTGPNEKLFF.